Listed below are T cell receptor beta chains from one sample, sequenced in a study of blood T cells in healthy people across ages. From the 5' RACE reads, TCRdb called clonotypes with MiXCR, one entry per CDR3 protein. This table has about 680,000 distinct CDR3 sequences, approximately 49% appearing once. The sample consisted of blood. All receptors come from a woman aged 55 to 70 in good health. The CDR3 runs from the conserved cysteine through the conserved F or W. Each record gives: clone size, J gene, V gene, D gene, CDR3 DNA, CDR3 protein. D genes are given only for firm matches. Not all rows give a size; the values are once, few, many and, for expanded clones, a class.

>.|TRBJ1-4|TRBV7-2|.
TGTGCCAGCAGCTTAGTAGGCTCTAAAAATGAAAAACTGTTTTTT
CASSLVGSKNEKLFF
>.|TRBJ1-6|TRBV20-1|.
TGCAGTGCTCGCTACCAGGGGCCCTCGGGGTCACCCTTCCACTTT
CSARYQGPSGSPFHF
>.|TRBJ1-1|TRBV5-1|.
TGCGCCAGCAGCCTAAGAGAGCAAAACACTGAAGCTTTCTTT
CASSLREQNTEAFF
>.|TRBJ2-2|TRBV2|.
TGTGCCAGCAGTGGGGGGACCACGAACACCGGGGAGCTGTTTTTT
CASSGGTTNTGELFF
>.|TRBJ2-3|TRBV10-3|.
TGTGCCATCAGTGAGATAGGAGATACGCAGTATTTT
CAISEIGDTQYF
>.|TRBJ1-1|TRBV6-1|.
TGTGCCAGCAGTGAACGGGAGAACACTGAAGCTTTCTTT
CASSERENTEAFF
>.|TRBJ2-1|TRBV7-8|.
TGTGCCAGCAGCTTAAGGGTGGATGAGCAGTTCTTC
CASSLRVDEQFF
>few|TRBJ2-5|TRBV6-2/TRBV6-3|.
TGTGCCAGCACGGGGTCCGAACGGGCATCGGAGACCCAGTACTTC
CASTGSERASETQYF
>few|TRBJ2-6|TRBV7-9|.
TGTGCCAGCAGCTTCCAAACGACTGGGGCCAACGTCCTGACTTTC
CASSFQTTGANVLTF
>.|TRBJ2-7|TRBV6-5|.
TGTGCCAGCAGGCCCCCCCCGTACGAGCAGTACTTC
CASRPPPYEQYF
>.|TRBJ1-6|TRBV5-1|TRBD1
TGCGCCAGCAGCTTGATACAGGGGGCGGCTTCACCCCTCCACTTT
CASSLIQGAASPLHF
>.|TRBJ2-3|TRBV4-1|TRBD2
TGCGCCAGCAGCCGACGACTAGCGGGAGGTGATACGCAGTATTTT
CASSRRLAGGDTQYF
>.|TRBJ2-7|TRBV28|.
TGTGCCAGCAGTCCCCCAGGGTTCGAGCAGTACTTC
CASSPPGFEQYF
>.|TRBJ2-1|TRBV9|TRBD2
TGTGCCAGCAGAGCCCCTAGCGGGAGGGAAGGTGAGCAGTTCTTC
CASRAPSGREGEQFF
>.|TRBJ2-5|TRBV5-1|TRBD2
TGCGCCAGCAGCTTGATCGGGGGGTACCAAGAGGCCCAGTACTTC
CASSLIGGYQEAQYF
>.|TRBJ2-4|TRBV29-1|.
TGCAGCGTAGGGGAAAACATTCAGTACTTC
CSVGENIQYF
>.|TRBJ2-1|TRBV9|TRBD2
TGTGCCAGCAGCGCGGGACTAGCGGCCTACAAGGAGCAGTTCTTC
CASSAGLAAYKEQFF
>few|TRBJ2-4|TRBV12-3/TRBV12-4|.
TGTGCCAGCAGCCCCAGGATTTGGGCCCAAGGTGCATACATTCAGTACTTC
CASSPRIWAQGAYIQYF
>.|TRBJ2-7|TRBV20-1|TRBD2
TGCAGTGCTACGTCTAGCGGGAGAGGTGGGAATGAGCAGTACTTC
CSATSSGRGGNEQYF
>few|TRBJ2-7|TRBV28|.
TGTGCCAGCTTAGGTTCCTCCTACGAGCAGTACTTC
CASLGSSYEQYF
>.|TRBJ2-3|TRBV7-2|.
TGTGCCAGCAGCTCCCGGCAGGGGACTAGCACAGATACGCAGTATTTT
CASSSRQGTSTDTQYF
>.|TRBJ1-1|TRBV4-3|.
TGCGCCAGCAGCCATCGCGGGAGAAACACTGAAGCTTTCTTT
CASSHRGRNTEAFF